The present entry profiles one T cell receptor beta chain with its context. This clone turned up a few times. No cognate antigen has been identified for it. No base qualities exist here, and no much larger clone lies one base off it. The entry originates in a study of shared clonotypes between healthy human individuals (dated by TCRdb to between 2020 and 2021). As for the study more broadly: The cohort included three men and a couple of women between 18 and 49 years of age. For each donor, CD4 naive and CD4 memory were each given three plates, CD8 naive was given two plates, and CD8 memory was given one plate. The study deeply sequenced blood TCR repertoires of roughly five healthy adults to estimate repertoire size and the extent of clonotype sharing between individuals. To increase sequencing depth and limit assay-specific biases, different laboratories used diverse techniques to prepare libraries and sequence TCR repertoires. Leukapheresis yielded between about 0.9 and 10 billion PBMCs per donor. Study-wide findings and limitations: Because the study included only a small number of donors, the genetic and exposure-history diversity represented was limited. Across a few donors, approximately 4.9% of naive CD4, approximately 3.5% of naive CD8, about 2.3% of memory CD4, and about 0.44% of memory CD8 clonotypes were shared. Estimated clonotype richness was generally larger for naive than for memory subsets. Compared with non-shared clonotypes, the clonotypes found in all four sorted-subset donors had higher generation probabilities. Incomplete sequencing was indicated by rarefaction of sorted-subset datasets, despite the large sequencing depth. Pairwise subsampling indicated that sequencing depth was expected to affect the degree of clonotype sharing among donors. Sampling was restricted to blood, and TCR repertoires in tissues likely differ from the TCR repertoires found in blood.

Donors were healthy HIV-negative adults with no recently reported acute infections or vaccinations. All donors were Caucasian adults living in Nashville, Tennessee, USA. CD4+ T cells were enriched by magnetic negative selection; naive cells were then positively selected on CD45RA, and the negative fraction formed the memory subset. After blood collection by leukapheresis, PBMCs were isolated using Ficoll-Histopaque density gradient centrifugation and then cryopreserved in the vapor phase of liquid nitrogen. Purity and quantity of every magnetically sorted T cell population were checked by analytical flow cytometry. Each sorted fraction had its genomic DNA isolated and then quantified by UV absorbance on a Nanodrop 2000c. Using the deep immunoSEQ assay, TCR CDR3 regions were amplified from genomic DNA by multiplex PCR. Genomic DNA extracted from each cell subset was distributed evenly over all wells of several immunoSEQ 96-well plates, and each plate served as one replicate. For sorted subsets, each replicate PCR was loaded with 200 ng genomic DNA, equivalent to roughly 30,000 T cell genomes. Purified libraries were measured with a Qubit 3.0 fluorometer, size-checked on a Bioanalyzer 2100, and measured again with the KAPA Library Quantification kit. A separate single-read 150-cycle Illumina NextSeq 550 flow cell was used to sequence each immunoSEQ 96-well plate. The source study handled its data this way. Because only junctional sequences without quality scores were contained in the immunoSEQ output, filtering matching that applied to full-length reads could not be performed. To assign V/J genes and CDR3, sequences were annotated against IMGT germline references using PyIR, a Python wrapper for IgBLAST v1.9. Reads were removed for weak V/J assignments (E-value above 1e-6), missing CDR3, stop codons, out-of-frame junctions, or ambiguous translated residues. V3J clonotypes were defined as sequences sharing the same inferred V gene, J gene, and CDR3 amino acid sequence. The percentage overlap between two repertoires was calculated by dividing the number of shared unique clonotypes by the size of the smaller repertoire. Richness of each repertoire was evaluated using RTK rarefaction, the Chao1 estimator, and Recon v2.1 estimates of unobserved clonotypes. For all TCRbeta clonotypes obtained by the gDNA method from four donors, generation probabilities were computed with OLGA. Entries here come from immuneACCESS through TCRdb and include only in-frame sequences with V and J called. Some clones fail to appear in such tables; in the studies checked, an unresolved V gene covers under half of the shortfall, and the cause of the remainder is unknown. The V and J calls and the clone size are those of that table, but D and trimming were determined from the DNA. This sample comprises a few hundred thousand clones, roughly 70% of them detected only once. The leading ten clones occupy around a tenth of the sample.

Sequenced material: memory CD4+ T cells sorted from blood. This specimen's cell subset or site label, interpreted: CD45RA-negative fraction. This clonotype was sampled from a man younger than 40 in good health.

For the CDR3, the sequence is CASSRATGVTQYF. The sequence in DNA is TGTGCCAGCAGCCGAGCAACAGGGGTGACCCAGTACTTC. Recombination linked TRBV14 to TRBJ2-5; TRBD1 matches 7 bases in the middle. There are 13 amino acids in the CDR3, from cysteine to phenylalanine inclusive. Only the CDR3 region is kept as DNA, spanning 39 bases read in frame from base 1. CDR1 and CDR2, per the germline V gene, are SGHDN and FVKESK. From V the trimming removes 4 bases and from J it removes 7 bases, while the gene matches leave 6 bases of the junction unaccounted for.